Sequencing of this T cell receptor (beta chain) was carried out in a study of shared clonotypes between healthy human individuals. On sorted subsets, replicate PCRs used approximately 190 ng DNA, or 25,000 to 35,000 T cell genomes. Data came from immunoSEQ multiplex PCR; TCRdb stores just in-frame clones and leaves some out. Here the sample spans over 800,000 clones, 80% to 95% being singletons. Germline loops: CDR1 SGHTA, CDR2 FQGNSA. The ends lost 2 bases at V and 0 bases at J; junction bases unmatched: 8. This CDR3 contains 17 residues. The naive CD8 population came from CD45RO-negative cells selected for CCR7, without terminally differentiated effector memory CD45RA+ cells. This clone was seen a single time. Its specificity is not known. Findings of the study overall: As a rule, naive subsets had a larger estimated richness than memory subsets.

The sequence derives from a man aged 25-45 years in good health. J is TRBJ2-5 and V is TRBV7-2; TRBD1 matches at 8 bases. Sequenced input: naive CD8+ T cells sorted from blood. The CDR3 is CASSLRWNRGYQETQYF. Written as DNA, the CDR3 is TGTGCCAGCAGCTTAAGGTGGAACAGGGGGTACCAAGAGACCCAGTACTTC. Variable domain in full (rest from reference TRBV7-2 and TRBJ2-5): GAGVSQSPSNKVTEKGKDVELRCDPISGHTALYWYRQSLGQGLEFLIYFQGNSAPDKSGLPSDRFSAERTGGSVSTLTIQRTQQEDSAVYLCASSLRWNRGYQETQYFGPGTRLLVL.